The 22 T cell receptor beta chains below were found in one sample sequenced in a study of T cells in Graves' hyperthyroidism and ophthalmopathy. RNA transcripts gave rise to amplified TCR beta CDR3 regions. When the TCR CDR3 underwent first-round RT-PCR, the HTBI primer set was used. From the multiplex PCR reads, TCRdb called clonotypes with MiXCR, one entry per CDR3 protein. The sample includes approximately 590,000 distinct CDR3 sequences, around a sixth of them seen just once. Sequencing was carried out using blood. These receptors were taken from a woman younger than 45 with Graves' hyperthyroidism.

In regard to this clonotype: This may arise from a read error, as a much more abundant clone is one base away. The CDR3 DNA reads as TGCAGTGTAAGAGTAGTAGGGACAGATACGCAGCATTTT. Translated: CSVRVVGTDTQHF. The V call is TRBV20-1, the J call TRBJ2-3; 7 bases fit TRBD1. The DNA end is a closer match to TRBJ1-5, so the J assignment may be wrong. CDR1 and CDR2 from the germline V gene are DFQATT and SNEGSKA (reference sequence). The CDR3 extends over 13 amino acids.

This clonotype has ten or more counts. The chain uses TRBV20-1 and TRBJ2-7; either TRBD1 or TRBD2 may fit D (6 bases each). CDR3 size: 15 residues. Germline CDR1 is DFQATT and CDR2 is SNEGSKA (reference sequence). V was pared by 5 bases and J by 2 bases, with 19 bases between. DNA for the CDR3: TGCAGTGCTGCACACAGGGAGGACTGGGCCTACGAGCAGTACTTC. Its translation: CSAAHREDWAYEQYF.

This chain connects TRBV6-1 to TRBJ2-7, with D uncertain. V was shortened by 7 bases and J by 2 bases, with 12 bases between the two germline ends. In germline, CDR1 is MNHNS, CDR2 SASEGT. The CDR3 sequence is 13 residues long. CDR3 DNA: TGTGCCAGCAAGTTGGCCAGAACCTACGAGCAGTACTTC. Protein: CASKLARTYEQYF.

The chain is built from TRBV9 and TRBJ2-1; 8 bases fit TRBD1. V gave up 2 bases and J gave up 13 bases; unmatched junction bases: 8. This CDR3 is built from 13 residues. Germline V CDR1 and CDR2: SGDLS, YYNGEE. CDR3 region: CASSVSDRVNQFF. CDR3 coding DNA: TGTGCCAGCAGCGTCTCGGACAGGGTGAATCAGTTCTTC.

This clonotype occurred many times. This chain joins TRBV27 and TRBJ2-7; the match to TRBD2 covers 8 bases. J lost 0 bases, V lost 6 bases, and 10 bases had no gene match. The CDR3 spans 16 residues. Germline loops: CDR1 MNHEY, CDR2 SMNVEV (reference sequence). DNA for the CDR3: TGTGCCAGCAGACCATTAGCGGGAACTTTCTCCTACGAGCAGTACTTC. Translated, it gives CASRPLAGTFSYEQYF.

This clonotype appeared many times. The rearrangement uses TRBV2 and TRBJ2-1, with D unresolved. Trimming removed 7 bases at V and 8 bases at J, with 9 bases between. Per germline, CDR1 SNHLY and CDR2 FYNNEI. The CDR3 runs to 11 residues. The DNA of the CDR3 is TGTGCCAGCACCCTGGGATATGAGCAGTTCTTC. The encoded protein is CASTLGYEQFF. Filled out from reference TRBV2 and TRBJ2-1, the complete variable domain reads EPEVTQTPSHQVTQMGQEVILRCVPISNHLYFYWYRQILGQKVEFLVSFYNNEISEKSEIFDDQFSVERPDGSNFTLKIRSTKLEDSAMYFCASTLGYEQFFGPGTRLTVL.

The chain joins TRBV28 to TRBJ1-5, with D hard to call. Germline V lookup: CDR1 MDHEN, CDR2 SYDVKM. V gave up 4 bases and J gave up 7 bases, with 8 bases separating them. This CDR3 is built from 12 residues. The CDR3, as DNA: TGTGCCAGCAGTTACCCCCCCCAGCCCCAGCATTTT. This sequence encodes CASSYPPQPQHF.

The CDR3 spells CSVVFLRGPGANVLTF. The CDR3 coding sequence is TGCAGCGTTGTCTTTTTAAGGGGGCCTGGGGCCAACGTCCTGACTTTC. The chain links TRBV29-1 to TRBJ2-6; 7 positions match TRBD1. The CDR3 extends over 16 amino acids. Trimming at V came to 4 bases and at J to 2 bases, leaving 8 bases not matched to a gene. Germline lookup yields CDR1 SQVTM and CDR2 ANQGSEA.

To note about this clonotype: A much larger clonotype is one base distant, so this may be a read error. The chain employs TRBV7-9 and TRBJ2-5; D ambiguous. Between the trimmed V and J ends, which lost 2 bases and 1 base, there was a span of 11 bases. The CDR3 totals 15 residues. Germline V lookup: CDR1 SEHNR, CDR2 FQNEAQ (reference sequence). The CDR3 loop reads CASSLTFTLQETQYF. The CDR3 DNA sequence: TGTGCCAGCAGCTTAACGTTTACCCTCCAAGAGACCCAGTACTTC.

This clonotype was observed a few times. The chain couples TRBV4-2 to TRBJ2-7, with D hard to call. The CDR3 runs to 12 residues. Trimming left V 1 base short and J 9 bases short, with 10 bases between. Germline CDR1 reads LGHNA; CDR2 reads YNFKEQ. CDR3 nucleotides: TGTGCCAGCAGCCAAGGGAGAGAAAGGCAGTACTTC. Its translation: CASSQGRERQYF.

This clonotype was recorded many times. The V gene is TRBV28, the J gene TRBJ1-1; D ambiguous. V shed 5 bases and J shed 3 bases, with 10 bases lying between them. CDR1 and CDR2 from the germline V gene are MDHEN and SYDVKM. The CDR3 extends over 13 amino acids. The CDR3, as DNA: TGTGCCAGCAGTATCACCGCCGACACTGAAGCTTTCTTT. It yields the protein CASSITADTEAFF.

The chain is built from TRBV6-2 or TRBV6-3 and TRBJ1-4; D ambiguous. Germline V gene lookup returns CDR1 MNHEY and CDR2 SVGEGT. V shed 1 base and J shed 4 bases, with 4 bases lying between them. CDR3 length: 13 residues. The CDR3 nucleotides are TGTGCCAGCAGTTACTGGGGTAATGAAAAACTGTTTTTT. It translates to CASSYWGNEKLFF.

Many counts were recorded for this clonotype. This chain links TRBV20-1 with TRBJ1-1; 7 nucleotides align to TRBD1. V shed 2 bases, J shed 1 base, and the junction held 4 bases outside the gene matches. Per germline, CDR1 DFQATT and CDR2 SNEGSKA (reference sequence). This CDR3 has 14 residues. The CDR3 region is CSARSGQTNTEAFF. The DNA for the CDR3 is TGCAGTGCTAGATCGGGACAGACGAACACTGAAGCTTTCTTT.

This clonotype was detected many times. CDR3 coding DNA: TGTGCCAGCAGTGCCTTAGCGGGAGCCGCCTACAATGAGCAGTTCTTC. Protein: CASSALAGAAYNEQFF. This rearrangement joins TRBV6-1 to TRBJ2-1; 9 bases are a match to TRBD2. There are 16 residues in the CDR3. V shed 4 bases and J 2 bases; nucleotides not matched to a gene: 6. CDR1 is MNHNS, CDR2 SASEGT, per germline.

The J gene is TRBJ1-5, the V gene TRBV2; D is ambiguous. Between the trimmed V and J ends, which lost 6 bases and 9 bases, there was a span of 15 bases. The CDR3 has 13 amino acids. Germline V gene sequence: CDR1 SNHLY, CDR2 FYNNEI. The CDR3: CASSGEGFPPQHF. The CDR3 nucleotides are TGTGCCAGCAGCGGGGAGGGTTTTCCGCCCCAGCATTTT. The full variable domain, in which reference TRBV2 and TRBJ1-5 provide the parts outside the CDR3, is EPEVTQTPSHQVTQMGQEVILRCVPISNHLYFYWYRQILGQKVEFLVSFYNNEISEKSEIFDDQFSVERPDGSNFTLKIRSTKLEDSAMYFCASSGEGFPPQHFGDGTRLSIL.

This clonotype was detected many times. This sequence joins TRBV3-1 and TRBJ2-1, with 8 bases that match TRBD2. The CDR3 totals 15 residues. The V gene end was trimmed by 4 bases and the J gene end by 6 bases; junction bases not matched to a gene: 8. CDR1 and CDR2 (germline): LGHDT, YNNKEL (reference sequence). CDR3 amino acids: CASSPRGLVGNEQFF. The CDR3 DNA follows: TGTGCCAGCAGCCCCCGGGGACTAGTGGGCAATGAGCAGTTCTTC.

This clonotype was seen many times. This chain links TRBV12-3 or TRBV12-4 with TRBJ2-7; 8 bases match TRBD1. The CDR3 runs 15 residues. V was clipped by 6 bases and J by 7 bases; unmatched bases: 14. The CDR3 bases are TGTGCCAGCAGCAGCCAGGGGACAGGCCTGGGGGAGCAGTACTTC. This translates into CASSSQGTGLGEQYF.

This chain joins TRBV7-3 and TRBJ2-1; 9 positions agree with TRBD1. The germline gives CDR1 SGHTA, CDR2 FQGTGA. The CDR3 sequence is 12 residues long. V shed 5 bases, J shed 14 bases, and the junction held 7 bases outside the gene matches. In DNA form, the CDR3 reads TGTGCCAGCAGCCCCGAAGGACAGGGGAAGTTCTTC. It yields the protein CASSPEGQGKFF.

The chain carries TRBV6-2 or TRBV6-3 and TRBJ1-2; tentatively, D is TRBD1 (5 bases). This CDR3 is built from 13 residues. Germline CDR1 is MNHEY and CDR2 is SVGEGT. V lost 4 bases and J 4 bases, leaving 10 bases between the germline ends. This chain's CDR3 is CASSSRVGYGYTF. The CDR3, as DNA: TGTGCCAGCAGTTCCAGGGTCGGCTATGGCTACACCTTC.

In its sample, this clonotype was seen many times. CDR3 in amino acids: CASSWPPGLAGESNIQYF. CDR3 nucleotides: TGTGCCAGCAGCTGGCCCCCCGGACTAGCGGGAGAATCAAACATTCAGTACTTC. The rearrangement links TRBV5-5 to TRBJ2-4, with 13 bases lining up with TRBD2. CDR1 SGHKS and CDR2 YYEKEE come from the germline V gene (reference sequence). This CDR3 spans 18 amino acids. Trimming removed 3 bases from V and 6 bases from J; junction bases left unmatched: 12.

Of note for this clonotype: This may arise from a read error, as a much more abundant clone is one base away. This chain uses TRBV29-1 with TRBJ1-1, with 8 bases aligning to TRBD1. Trimming removed 8 bases from V and 11 bases from J; junction bases left unmatched: 13. The CDR3 length is 12 residues. Germline V lookup: CDR1 SQVTM, CDR2 ANQGSEA. CDR3 amino acids: CSTAQGDLTAFF. The DNA for the CDR3 is TGCAGCACCGCACAGGGGGACCTTACGGCTTTCTTT.

This clonotype came up many times. V gene TRBV20-1 combines with J gene TRBJ2-1; 10 bases line up with TRBD1. J lost 7 bases, V lost 0 bases, and 6 bases had no gene match. Germline V CDR1 and CDR2: DFQATT, SNEGSKA (reference sequence). This CDR3 contains 15 residues. In DNA form, the CDR3 reads TGCAGTGCTAGAGACCGGGACAGGGGAGGTAATGAGCAGTTCTTC. Protein sequence: CSARDRDRGGNEQFF.